This T cell receptor (beta chain) was profiled in a study of cytomegalovirus exposure and HLA in healthy donors (dated by TCRdb to the late 2010s). About the study as a whole: In an earlier analysis of 587 of the donors, 250 to 350 Gb of sequence data and some 120 million unique TCR beta sequences from about 179 million T cells were reported. A handful of DR-DQ haplotypes were handled as single units for association and clustering because linkage in the cohort was strong. About 320 gigabases of sequencing data and some 85 million unique TCR sequences were included in an early release covering roughly 700 HLA-typed donors. Rather than drawing on any new phenotypic data, the later analysis identified candidate immune exposures from TCR beta sequences and the way those sequences occurred across donors. Donor age, sex, ethnicity and CMV serostatus were compiled together with the repertoire data. Every discovery cohort repertoire had been produced on one sequencing platform. Using immunosequencing, the study profiled T cell repertoires from some 670 subjects and related those repertoires to cytomegalovirus serostatus. To decide whether each TCR beta V gene segment behaved as functional or pseudogenic, an earlier analysis of some 600 of the donors relied on high-throughput TCR beta sequencing. To study patterns of TCR occurrence, a later analysis re-analyzed previously published TCR beta repertoires from around 670 donors and added high-resolution HLA genotyping. Genome-wide SNP genotypes for about 65% of the roughly 670 donors were used in a later genetic analysis, which treated that subset as a discovery cohort. The study aimed to test whether cataloging public T cell receptors could reveal signatures of past pathogen exposure. Among approximately 370 genotyped donors of the cohort, an average of roughly 230,000 unique TCR beta nucleotide sequences was sequenced per donor, of which roughly 17% were non-productive. Among the roughly 400 genotyped donors, approximately 82% belonged to the genetic ancestry cluster associated with self-reported Caucasian donors. Besides the first cohort of approximately 710 subjects, a separate validation cohort made up of roughly 120 different subjects was used. Both class I and class II loci were covered by HLA typing, at four-digit resolution. To predict cytomegalovirus infection status, the study brought together high-throughput TCR immunosequencing, statistical association of individual TCRs with disease status, and machine learning. The number of donors typed differed by locus, with about 629-630 for A, B, C, DRB1 and DQB1, approximately 500 for DQA1, some 570 for DPA1, and some 470 for DPB1.

The cohort was made up of several hundred healthy bone marrow donors. At the time of sampling, every cohort member was nominally healthy, though immune exposures that went unrecorded were likely present. The donor was CMV seronegative and belonged to the group of approximately 320 seronegative cohort members. Every donor gave a peripheral blood sample, and the peripheral blood mononuclear cells from that sample were used for TCR beta sequencing. The Qiagen DNeasy Blood Extraction Kit was used to extract genomic DNA from the blood cell samples. Note on this clone: Its specific antigen is unknown.

Library construction relied on the immunoSEQ multiplex PCR assay. For the multiplex PCR, a mixture combining 60 forward primers for TCR Vbeta segments and 13 reverse primers for TCR Jbeta segments was used. Amplification of the CDR3 region of rearranged TCR beta genes was performed with a multiplex PCR assay on genomic DNA. The amplified TCR beta libraries were sequenced on the Illumina HiSeq System as 87-base-pair reads. The published analysis was carried out like this. A later analysis counted about 80 million unique TCR beta chains across the 640 or so repertoires, and 10 million to 12 million of these chains were shared by at least two donors. Raw reads were error-corrected and collapsed into unique sequences with a nearest-neighbor algorithm that merged closely related sequences to remove PCR and sequencing errors. To assign V, D and J gene segments, CDR3 sequences were aligned to IMGT reference sequences. For a sequence to be retained, a match of at least six nucleotides to both a V gene segment and a J gene segment was required. A rearrangement was called productive if the CDR3 had no stop codons and remained in frame with V and J, and every other rearrangement was called non-productive. CDR3 was defined according to IMGT convention as the region running from the second conserved V-encoded cysteine to the conserved J-encoded phenylalanine. The earlier analysis of about 570 of the donors excluded any sequence lacking an unambiguous match to a single V gene segment. An earlier analysis of around 600 of the donors classified V segments as functional when productive rearrangements were above 56.7% and as segregating when the standard deviation between donors was above 5%. To diagnose cytomegalovirus status from the catalog of TCR beta chain sequences, a statistical classification framework was built. In a later analysis, V and J genes were assigned by comparing TCR nucleotide sequences against IMGT/GENE-DB human TR gene sequences. Using the TCRdist pipeline, a later analysis assigned CDR3 sequences along with most-parsimonious VDJ recombination scenarios. A later analysis defined each TCR beta chain by its CDR3 amino acid sequence plus V-gene family, and excluded reads lacking a unique V-gene family. To address suspected cross-contamination and a sequencing artifact, a later analysis removed around 590 highly shared, low-generation-probability nucleotide sequences. In a later analysis, a clonal expansion index for each public chain was calculated from normalized within-repertoire ranks of inferred template counts. In a later analysis, generation probabilities were computed with a VDJ recombination model fitted to out-of-frame rearrangements, and the resulting probabilities were checked against IGoR. In a later analysis, hypergeometric tests were used to score TCR-TCR, TCR-HLA and TCR-CMV co-occurrence, with a repertoire-size bias correction applied to TCR pairs. To estimate false discovery rates, a later analysis permuted the HLA or CMV assignments 20 times. In a later analysis, co-occurring TCRs were grouped using DBSCAN, with TCRdist sequence similarity added in when clustering inside HLA-allele-positive subsets. Repertoires with fewer than 30,000 or more than 120,000 public chains, plus five repertoires with anomalous nucleotide sharing, were excluded from co-occurrence clustering. TCRdb limited this immuneACCESS table to in-frame rearrangements with V and J called. A share of clones is missing; checked studies link under half to unresolved V genes, and the rest is unexplained. V and J calls and clone size are as listed in that table; D and trimming were resolved from the DNA. This sample's table carries approximately 140,000 clones. Around 1.5% of the sample goes to the ten largest clones.

The study at large found these results: Broadly in line with IMGT annotations, most TCR beta V segments showed up in productive rearrangements about 87% or about 30% of the time in an earlier analysis of 587 of the donors. In a later analysis, HLA-associated TCR beta chains were found to be more clonally expanded and to have lower generation probabilities than equally common non-associated chains. A further reported finding was that TCR beta sequences accurately predicted the HLA-A and HLA-B alleles for most subjects in the first cohort. According to a later analysis, parvovirus B19, influenza, CMV and Epstein-Barr virus appeared linked to several top co-occurrence clusters. HLA typing was unavailable for some donors at each locus, so association tests used only the typed subset. Linkage disequilibrium might explain the correlated functional status among segregating V segments, but an unknown experimental factor could not be excluded. The authors suggested that the approach could potentially be extended to other disease states and immunological phenotypes. Assigning TCR associations to individual alleles was difficult when HLA alleles, especially DR and DQ, strongly co-occurred. CMV serostatus was the only immune exposure information available for the cohort. Sequencing depth was assumed to be roughly uniform across donors in the presence/absence analyses, though that assumption may not hold. A group of highly shared sequence variants was considered likely to be a technical artifact of the sequencing pipeline. At a false discovery rate of 0.05, a later analysis linked fewer than 20,000 TCR beta sequences to specific HLA alleles. Only TCR beta chains were sequenced in this cohort, and the absence of alpha or paired-chain data limited detectable features. Three of the identified cytomegalovirus-associated TCR beta chains were confirmed in vitro to be specific for cytomegalovirus antigens. In a later analysis, TCR association rates were found to vary across HLA loci, with the most associated TCRs seen for DRB1 alleles and the fewest for HLA-C alleles. Compared with the roughly 600-donor mean, donors in an Asian-associated ancestry cluster had fewer N-insertions in productive TCRs, according to a later genetic analysis. According to a later analysis, most CMV-associated TCR beta chains appeared to be HLA-restricted, and the HLA associations seemed to be driven largely by CMV exposure. Cytomegalovirus status was reported to be diagnosed by the classifier with high specificity and sensitivity in both the original and validation cohorts. The earlier analysis of around 600 of the donors excluded roughly 17 rarely observed V segments, including chromosome 9 orphons, because counts were too low. A later genetic analysis associated a missense DCLRE1C variant with V-gene and J-gene trimming of TCR beta chains, and an independent cohort replicated the association. Most TCR sequences were observed very rarely across donors, whereas some public TCRs were present in many individuals. The study listed approximately 150 TCR beta chains as associated with cytomegalovirus.

Sequenced: PBMCs. The origin of this receptor is a woman in her fifties or sixties in good health and CMV-seronegative.

The nucleotides are TGTGCCAGCAGTGAAACAGGGGCCACCTACGAGCAGTACTTC. This codes for CASSETGATYEQYF. The V gene is TRBV4-2 and the J gene is TRBJ2-7, and 7 junction bases match TRBD1. Inclusive of the bounding cysteine and phenylalanine, the CDR3 is 14 residues long. The CDR3 DNA has 42 bases and is translated from base 1. The germline V and J ends show losses of 6 bases and 2 bases respectively, and no gene match explains 7 bases of the junction. CDR1 and CDR2 were assigned from the germline V gene as LGHNA and YNFKEQ.